This TCR beta chain was recorded in a study of blood T cell repertoires in COVID-19. Looking at the study overall: The United States, Italy and Spain supplied acute and convalescent COVID-19 samples. T cells, B-cell-depleted T cells, or PBMCs provided the cDNA or gDNA that served as material.

Participants were aged roughly 18 to 100 years from about two dozen US areas. From germline, CDR1 is LGHNA and CDR2 YSLEER. V lost 4 bases, J lost 6 bases, and 16 bases lay in between. The CDR3 runs to 16 residues. Study processing details: For nucleated cells, counts were estimated from reference gene primer amplification. Profiling relied on immunoSEQ multiplex PCR, and the TCRdb table lists in-frame clones only, not all of them. Clone size and V and J calls were adopted from that table, with D and trimming inferred from the DNA. The repertoire holds roughly 400,000 clones, with roughly 90% as singletons. Only a few counts were recorded for this clone.

This receptor was identified in a young woman who had been exposed to COVID-19. Sample: PBMCs or T cells enriched from blood (not recorded which). The chain uses TRBV4-3 and TRBJ1-6, with D unclear. The CDR3 DNA is TGCGCCAGCAGCCTAACAACGGGAGCGGGTAATTCACCCCTCCACTTT. Its protein is CASSLTTGAGNSPLHF.